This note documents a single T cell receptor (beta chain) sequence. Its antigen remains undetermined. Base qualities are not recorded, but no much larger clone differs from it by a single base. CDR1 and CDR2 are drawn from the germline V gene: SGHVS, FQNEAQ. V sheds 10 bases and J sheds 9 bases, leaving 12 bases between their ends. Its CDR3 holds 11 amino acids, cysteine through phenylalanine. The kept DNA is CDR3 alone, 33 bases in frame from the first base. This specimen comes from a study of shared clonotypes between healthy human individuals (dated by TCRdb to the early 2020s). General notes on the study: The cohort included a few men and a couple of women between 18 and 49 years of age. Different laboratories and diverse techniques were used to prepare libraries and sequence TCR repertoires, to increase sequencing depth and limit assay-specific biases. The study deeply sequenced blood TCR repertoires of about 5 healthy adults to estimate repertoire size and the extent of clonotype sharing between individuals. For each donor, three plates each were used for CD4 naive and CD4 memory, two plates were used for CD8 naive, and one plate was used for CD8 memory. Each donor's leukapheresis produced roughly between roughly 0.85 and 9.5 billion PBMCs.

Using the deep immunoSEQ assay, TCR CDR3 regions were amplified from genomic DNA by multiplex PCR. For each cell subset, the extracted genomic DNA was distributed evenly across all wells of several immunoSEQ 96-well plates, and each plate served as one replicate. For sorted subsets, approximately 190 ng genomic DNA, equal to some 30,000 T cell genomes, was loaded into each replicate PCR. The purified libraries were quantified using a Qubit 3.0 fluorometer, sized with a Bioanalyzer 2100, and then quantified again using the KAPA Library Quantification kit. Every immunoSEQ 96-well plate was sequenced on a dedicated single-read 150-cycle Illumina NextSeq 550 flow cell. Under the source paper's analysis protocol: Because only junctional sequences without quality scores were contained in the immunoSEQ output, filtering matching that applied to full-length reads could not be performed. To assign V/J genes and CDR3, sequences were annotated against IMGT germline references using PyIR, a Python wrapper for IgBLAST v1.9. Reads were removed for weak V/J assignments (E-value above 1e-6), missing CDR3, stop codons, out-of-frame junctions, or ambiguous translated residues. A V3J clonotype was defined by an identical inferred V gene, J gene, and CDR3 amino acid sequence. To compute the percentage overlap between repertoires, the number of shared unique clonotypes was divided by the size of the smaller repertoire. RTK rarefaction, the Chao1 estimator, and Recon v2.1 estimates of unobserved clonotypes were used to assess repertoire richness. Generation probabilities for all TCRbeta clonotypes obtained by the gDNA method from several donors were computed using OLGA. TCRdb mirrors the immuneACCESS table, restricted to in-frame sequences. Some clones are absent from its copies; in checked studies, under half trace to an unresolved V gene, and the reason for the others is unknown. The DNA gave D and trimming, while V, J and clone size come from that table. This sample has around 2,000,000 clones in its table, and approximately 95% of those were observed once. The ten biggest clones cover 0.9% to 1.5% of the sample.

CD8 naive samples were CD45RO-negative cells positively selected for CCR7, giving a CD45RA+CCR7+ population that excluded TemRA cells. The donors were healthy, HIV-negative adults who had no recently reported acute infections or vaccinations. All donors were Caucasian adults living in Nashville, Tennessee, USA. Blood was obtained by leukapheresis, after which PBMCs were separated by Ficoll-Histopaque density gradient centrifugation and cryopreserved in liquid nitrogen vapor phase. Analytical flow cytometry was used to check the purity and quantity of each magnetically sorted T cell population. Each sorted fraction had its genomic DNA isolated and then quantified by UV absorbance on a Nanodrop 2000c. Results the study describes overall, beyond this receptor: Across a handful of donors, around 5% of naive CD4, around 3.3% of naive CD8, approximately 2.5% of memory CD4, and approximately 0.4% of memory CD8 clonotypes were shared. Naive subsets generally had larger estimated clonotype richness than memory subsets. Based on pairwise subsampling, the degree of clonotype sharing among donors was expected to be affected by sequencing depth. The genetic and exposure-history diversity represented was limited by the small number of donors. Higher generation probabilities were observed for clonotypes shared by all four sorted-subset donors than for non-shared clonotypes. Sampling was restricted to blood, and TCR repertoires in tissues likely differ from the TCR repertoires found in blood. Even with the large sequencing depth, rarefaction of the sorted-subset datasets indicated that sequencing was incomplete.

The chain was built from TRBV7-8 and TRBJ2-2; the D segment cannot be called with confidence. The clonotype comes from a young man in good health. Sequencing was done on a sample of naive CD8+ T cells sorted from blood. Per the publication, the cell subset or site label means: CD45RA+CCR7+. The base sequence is TGTGCCACTTGGGCCGAGCGGGAGCTGTTTTTT. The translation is CATWAERELFF. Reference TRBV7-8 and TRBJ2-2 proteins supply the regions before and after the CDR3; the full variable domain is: GAGVSQSPRYKVAKRGQDVALRCDPISGHVSLFWYQQALGQGPEFLTYFQNEAQLDKSGLPSDRFFAERPEGSVSTLKIQRTQQEDSAVYLCATWAERELFFGEGSRLTVL.